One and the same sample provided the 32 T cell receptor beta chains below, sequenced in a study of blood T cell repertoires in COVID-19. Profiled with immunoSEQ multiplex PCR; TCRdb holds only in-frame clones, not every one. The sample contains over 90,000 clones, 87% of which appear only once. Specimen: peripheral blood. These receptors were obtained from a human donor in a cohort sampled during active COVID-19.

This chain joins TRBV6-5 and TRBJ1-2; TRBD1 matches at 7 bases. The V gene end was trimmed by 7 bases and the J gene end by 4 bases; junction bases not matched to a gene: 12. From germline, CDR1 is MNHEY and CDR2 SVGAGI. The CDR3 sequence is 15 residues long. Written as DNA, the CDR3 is TGTGCCAGCACTTCCTACTCGACAGGGATCTATGGCTACACCTTC. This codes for CASTSYSTGIYGYTF.

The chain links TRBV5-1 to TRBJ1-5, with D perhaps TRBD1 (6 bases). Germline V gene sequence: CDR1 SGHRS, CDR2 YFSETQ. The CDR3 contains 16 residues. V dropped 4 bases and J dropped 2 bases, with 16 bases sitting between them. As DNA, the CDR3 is TGCGCCAGCAGCGTGGGACCGACAGGTGGCAATCAGCCCCAGCATTTT. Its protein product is CASSVGPTGGNQPQHF.

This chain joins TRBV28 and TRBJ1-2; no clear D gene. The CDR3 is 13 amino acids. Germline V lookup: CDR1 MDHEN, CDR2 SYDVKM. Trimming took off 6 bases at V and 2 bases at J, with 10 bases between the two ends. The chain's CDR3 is CASRARSNYGYTF. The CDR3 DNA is TGTGCCAGCAGAGCGCGTTCAAACTATGGCTACACCTTC.

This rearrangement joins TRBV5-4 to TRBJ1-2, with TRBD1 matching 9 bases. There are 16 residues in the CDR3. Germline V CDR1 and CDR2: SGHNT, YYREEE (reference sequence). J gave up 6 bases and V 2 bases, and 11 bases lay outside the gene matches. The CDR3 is CASSFSDRGAIDGYTF. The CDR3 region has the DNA TGTGCCAGCAGCTTTTCGGACAGGGGAGCCATCGATGGCTACACCTTC.

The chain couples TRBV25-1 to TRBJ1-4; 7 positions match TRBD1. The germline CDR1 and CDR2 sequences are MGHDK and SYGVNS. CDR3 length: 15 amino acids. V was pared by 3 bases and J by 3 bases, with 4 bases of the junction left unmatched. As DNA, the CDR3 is TGTGCCAGCAGTGATTCGGGACAGCCTAATGAAAAACTGTTTTTT. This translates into CASSDSGQPNEKLFF.

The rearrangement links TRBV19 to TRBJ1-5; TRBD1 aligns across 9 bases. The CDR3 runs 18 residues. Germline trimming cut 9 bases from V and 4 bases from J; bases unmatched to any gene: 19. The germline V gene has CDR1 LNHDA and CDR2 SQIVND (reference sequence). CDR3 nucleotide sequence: TGTGCCAGCTGTGGGGATAAGGTAACAGGGGGCAAGAATCAGCCCCAGCATTTT. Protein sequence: CASCGDKVTGGKNQPQHF.

The CDR3 reads CASSYAGTGGGEQYF. Here the CDR3 DNA reads TGTGCCAGCAGTTACGCCGGGACAGGGGGCGGTGAGCAGTACTTC. The rearrangement joins TRBV6-2 or TRBV6-3 to TRBJ2-7; 12 nucleotides match TRBD1. The V segment lost 2 bases and the J segment 7 bases; nucleotides outside the gene matches: 6. Germline assignment: CDR1 MNHEY and CDR2 SVGEGT. The CDR3 is 15 amino acids.

The CDR3 nucleotides are TGTGCCAGCAGTTATAGGAGGGTCCCCTACGAGCAGTACTTC. Translation: CASSYRRVPYEQYF. The chain employs TRBV6-5 and TRBJ2-7, with a possible D match to TRBD2 (6 bases). Germline-derived CDR1 and CDR2 are MNHEY and SVGAGI. Trimming pared 3 bases from V and 2 bases from J, leaving 11 bases between. The CDR3 has 14 amino acids.

This CDR3 is CASSSRTGAAAETQYF. DNA for the CDR3: TGTGCCAGCAGCTCCAGGACAGGGGCGGCGGCAGAGACCCAGTACTTC. The chain combines TRBV5-4 with TRBJ2-5; 9 nucleotides align to TRBD1. Trimming took 3 bases from V and 4 from J; bases not matched to a gene: 10. Germline V gives CDR1 SGHNT, CDR2 YYREEE (reference sequence). This CDR3 has 16 amino acids.

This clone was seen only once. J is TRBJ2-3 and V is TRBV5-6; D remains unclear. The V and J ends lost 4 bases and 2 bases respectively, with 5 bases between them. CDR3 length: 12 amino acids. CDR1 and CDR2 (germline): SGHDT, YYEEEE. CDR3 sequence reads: CASSPNTDTQYF. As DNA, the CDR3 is TGTGCCAGCAGCCCTAACACAGATACGCAGTATTTT.

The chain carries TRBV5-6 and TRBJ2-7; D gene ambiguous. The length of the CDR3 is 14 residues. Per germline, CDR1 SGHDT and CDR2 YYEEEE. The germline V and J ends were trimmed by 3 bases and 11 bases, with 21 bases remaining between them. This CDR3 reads CASSSLTLSTVEYF. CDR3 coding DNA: TGTGCCAGCAGCTCATTGACCCTCAGCACAGTGGAGTACTTC.

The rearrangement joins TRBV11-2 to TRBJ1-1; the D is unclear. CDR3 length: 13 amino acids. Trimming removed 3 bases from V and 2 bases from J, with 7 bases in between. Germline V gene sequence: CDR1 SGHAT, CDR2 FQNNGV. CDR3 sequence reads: CASSLSGNTEAFF. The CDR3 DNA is TGTGCCAGCAGCTTGTCAGGTAACACTGAAGCTTTCTTT. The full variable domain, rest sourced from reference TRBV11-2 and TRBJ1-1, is EAGVAQSPRYKIIEKRQSVAFWCNPISGHATLYWYQQILGQGPKLLIQFQNNGVVDDSQLPKDRFSAERLKGVDSTLKIQPAKLEDSAVYLCASSLSGNTEAFFGQGTRLTVV.

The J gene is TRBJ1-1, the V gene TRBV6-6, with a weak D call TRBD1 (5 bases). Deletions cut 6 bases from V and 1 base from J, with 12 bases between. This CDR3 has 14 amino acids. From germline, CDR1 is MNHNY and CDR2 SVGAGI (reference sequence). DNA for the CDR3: TGTGCCAGCAGCCTCACAGGACGGAACACTGAAGCTTTCTTT. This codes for CASSLTGRNTEAFF.

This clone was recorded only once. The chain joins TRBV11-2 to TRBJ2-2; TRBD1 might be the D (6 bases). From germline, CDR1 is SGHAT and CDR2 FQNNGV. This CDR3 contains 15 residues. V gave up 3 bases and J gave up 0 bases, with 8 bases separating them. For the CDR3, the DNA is TGTGCCAGCAGCTTTACAGGGCCGAACACCGGGGAGCTGTTTTTT. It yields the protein CASSFTGPNTGELFF. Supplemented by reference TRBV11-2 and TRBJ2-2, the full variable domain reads EAGVAQSPRYKIIEKRQSVAFWCNPISGHATLYWYQQILGQGPKLLIQFQNNGVVDDSQLPKDRFSAERLKGVDSTLKIQPAKLEDSAVYLCASSFTGPNTGELFFGEGSRLTVL.

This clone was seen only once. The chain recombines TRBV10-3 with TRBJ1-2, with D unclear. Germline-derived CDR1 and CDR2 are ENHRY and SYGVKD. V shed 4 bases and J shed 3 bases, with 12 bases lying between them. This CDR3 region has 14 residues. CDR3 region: CAISVNLADYGYTF. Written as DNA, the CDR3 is TGTGCCATCAGTGTCAACTTAGCAGACTATGGCTACACCTTC.

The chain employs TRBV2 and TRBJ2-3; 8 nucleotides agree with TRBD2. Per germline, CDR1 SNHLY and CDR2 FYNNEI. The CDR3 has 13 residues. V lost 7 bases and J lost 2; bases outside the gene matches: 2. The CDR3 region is CASTGLATDTQYF. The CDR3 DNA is TGTGCCAGCACTGGACTAGCCACAGATACGCAGTATTTT.

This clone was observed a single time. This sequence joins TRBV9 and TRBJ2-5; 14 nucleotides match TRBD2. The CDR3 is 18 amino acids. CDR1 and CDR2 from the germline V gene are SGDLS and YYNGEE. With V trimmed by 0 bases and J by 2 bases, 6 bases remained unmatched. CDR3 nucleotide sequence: TGTGCCAGCAGCGTAGCGACTAGCGGGGGGGCCCTTCAAGAGACCCAGTACTTC. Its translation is CASSVATSGGALQETQYF.

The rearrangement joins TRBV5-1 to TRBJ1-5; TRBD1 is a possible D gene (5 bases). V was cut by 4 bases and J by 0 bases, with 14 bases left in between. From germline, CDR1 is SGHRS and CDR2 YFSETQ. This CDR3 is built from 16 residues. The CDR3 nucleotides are TGCGCCAGCAGCCCGGGGGGGACCGATAGCAATCAGCCCCAGCATTTT. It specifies CASSPGGTDSNQPQHF.

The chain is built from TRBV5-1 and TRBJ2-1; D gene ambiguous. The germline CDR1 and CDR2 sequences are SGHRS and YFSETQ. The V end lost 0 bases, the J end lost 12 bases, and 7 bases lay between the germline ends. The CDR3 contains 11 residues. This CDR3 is CASSLDFGQFF. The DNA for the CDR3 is TGCGCCAGCAGCTTGGATTTCGGGCAGTTCTTC.

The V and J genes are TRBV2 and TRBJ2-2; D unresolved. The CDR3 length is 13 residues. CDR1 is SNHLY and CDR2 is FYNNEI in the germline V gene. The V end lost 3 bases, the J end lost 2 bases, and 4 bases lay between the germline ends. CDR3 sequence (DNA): TGTGCCAGCAGTGATACAAACACCGGGGAGCTGTTTTTT. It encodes CASSDTNTGELFF.

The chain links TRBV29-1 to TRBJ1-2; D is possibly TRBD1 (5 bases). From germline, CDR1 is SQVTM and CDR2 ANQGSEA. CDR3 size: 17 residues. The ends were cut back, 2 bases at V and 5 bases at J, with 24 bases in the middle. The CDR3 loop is CSVEPAGTLSYLYGYTF. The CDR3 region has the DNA TGCAGCGTTGAACCCGCGGGGACCCTCTCATACCTTTATGGCTACACCTTC.

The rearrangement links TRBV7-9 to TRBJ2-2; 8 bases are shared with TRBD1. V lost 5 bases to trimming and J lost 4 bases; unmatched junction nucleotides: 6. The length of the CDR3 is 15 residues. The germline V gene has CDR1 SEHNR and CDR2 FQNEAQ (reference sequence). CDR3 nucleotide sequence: TGTGCCAGCAGCGATGGACAGGGAAGCACCGGGGAGCTGTTTTTT. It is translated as CASSDGQGSTGELFF.

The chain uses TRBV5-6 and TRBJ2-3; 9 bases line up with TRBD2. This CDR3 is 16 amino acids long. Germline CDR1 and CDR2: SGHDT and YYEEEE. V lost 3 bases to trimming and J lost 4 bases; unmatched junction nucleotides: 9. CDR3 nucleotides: TGTGCCAGCAGCTACCCCAGCGGGGGGCCCCCAGATACGCAGTATTTT. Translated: CASSYPSGGPPDTQYF.

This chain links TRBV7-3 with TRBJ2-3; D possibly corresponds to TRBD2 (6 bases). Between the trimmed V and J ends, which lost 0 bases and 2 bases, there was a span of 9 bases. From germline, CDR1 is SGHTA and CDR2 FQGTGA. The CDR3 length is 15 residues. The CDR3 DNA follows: TGTGCCAGCAGCTTAACGGGGGGTTACACAGATACGCAGTATTTT. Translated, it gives CASSLTGGYTDTQYF.

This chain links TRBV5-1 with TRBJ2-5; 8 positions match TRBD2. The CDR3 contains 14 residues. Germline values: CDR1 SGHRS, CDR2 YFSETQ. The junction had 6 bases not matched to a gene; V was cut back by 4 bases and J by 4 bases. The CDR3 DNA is TGCGCCAGCAGCCCCAGCGGGGGAGGAGAGACCCAGTACTTC. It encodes CASSPSGGGETQYF.

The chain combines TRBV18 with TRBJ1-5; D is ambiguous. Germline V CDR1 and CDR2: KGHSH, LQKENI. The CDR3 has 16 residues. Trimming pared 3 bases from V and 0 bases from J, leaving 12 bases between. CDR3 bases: TGTGCCAGCTCACCTGCGGTTCCCTATAGCAATCAGCCCCAGCATTTT. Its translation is CASSPAVPYSNQPQHF.

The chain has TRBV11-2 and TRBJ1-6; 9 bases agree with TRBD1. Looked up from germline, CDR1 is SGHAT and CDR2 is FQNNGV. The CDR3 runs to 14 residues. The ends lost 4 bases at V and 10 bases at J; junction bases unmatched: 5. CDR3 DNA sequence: TGTGCCAGCAGCTCGGGACAGGGAGGGTCACCCCTCCACTTT. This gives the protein CASSSGQGGSPLHF.

The CDR3 region is CASSSTGFYEQYF. CDR3 in DNA: TGTGCCAGCAGTTCAACAGGGTTTTACGAGCAGTACTTC. V usage is TRBV12-3 or TRBV12-4 and J usage is TRBJ2-7; TRBD1 might be the D (6 bases). Trimming shortened V by 4 bases and J by 4 bases, and 11 bases separated the two germline ends. CDR3 size: 13 residues.

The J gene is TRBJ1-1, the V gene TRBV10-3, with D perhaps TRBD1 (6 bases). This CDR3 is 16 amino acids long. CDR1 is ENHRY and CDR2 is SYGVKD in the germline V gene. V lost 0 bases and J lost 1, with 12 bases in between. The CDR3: CAISESAGVGNTEAFF. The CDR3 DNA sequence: TGTGCCATCAGTGAGTCAGCAGGGGTTGGGAACACTGAAGCTTTCTTT.

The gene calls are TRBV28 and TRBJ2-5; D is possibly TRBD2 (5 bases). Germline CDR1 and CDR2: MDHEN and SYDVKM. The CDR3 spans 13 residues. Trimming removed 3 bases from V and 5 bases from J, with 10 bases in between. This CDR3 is CASSLVLAETQYF. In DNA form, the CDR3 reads TGTGCCAGCAGTTTGGTCCTAGCCGAGACCCAGTACTTC.

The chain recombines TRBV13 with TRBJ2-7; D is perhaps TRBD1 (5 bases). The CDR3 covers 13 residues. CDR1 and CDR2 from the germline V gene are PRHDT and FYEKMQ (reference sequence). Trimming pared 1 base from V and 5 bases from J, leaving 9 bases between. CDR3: CASSLVTGDEQYF. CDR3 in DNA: TGTGCCAGCAGCTTAGTAACAGGAGACGAGCAGTACTTC.

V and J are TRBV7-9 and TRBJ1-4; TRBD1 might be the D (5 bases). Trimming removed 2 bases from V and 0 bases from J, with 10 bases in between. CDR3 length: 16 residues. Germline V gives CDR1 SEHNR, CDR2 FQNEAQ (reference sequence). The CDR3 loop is CASSLLGGTTNEKLFF. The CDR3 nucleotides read TGTGCCAGCAGCTTACTCGGGGGAACAACTAATGAAAAACTGTTTTTT.